This T cell receptor (beta chain) was retrieved from a study of blood T cell repertoires in COVID-19. This CDR3 is built from 17 residues. Trimming cost V 6 bases and J 1 base; bases outside gene matches: 7. CDR1 is LNHDA and CDR2 is SQIVND in the germline V gene (reference sequence). This table comes from immunoSEQ multiplex PCR, and its TCRdb copy is limited to in-frame clones, with some not included. The table has approximately 58,000 clones, approximately 80% seen once; the top ten hold about 6%. Sequencing was performed on peripheral blood. The TCR originated in a woman aged 55 to 70 with acute or convalescent COVID-19. The chain links TRBV19 to TRBJ1-6, with 9 positions matching TRBD1. CDR3 DNA sequence: TGTGCCAGTAGGCCCAACAGGGGGCAATCCTATAATTCACCCCTCCACTTT. It specifies CASRPNRGQSYNSPLHF.